The clone carrying this T cell receptor (beta chain) was seen just once. The sample belongs to a study of blood T cell repertoires in COVID-19. Only in-frame clones appear in the TCRdb table, and some are missing; sequencing was by immunoSEQ multiplex PCR. Of 200,000 or so clones detected, roughly 88% appear once; the ten largest clones hold under 4.5%. The CDR3 runs to 14 residues. With 3 bases clipped from V and 4 bases from J, the junction kept 1 base outside the gene matches. Germline V gene data show CDR1 as ENHRY and CDR2 as SYGVKD. The receptor comes from a woman in her 30s who had been exposed to COVID-19. Sequenced: PBMCs or T cells enriched from blood (not recorded which). The genes are TRBV10-3 and TRBJ2-3; 10 nucleotides align to TRBD2. Here the CDR3 DNA reads TGTGCCATCAGTGACCTAGCGGGAGCAGATACGCAGTATTTT. This translates into CAISDLAGADTQYF.